The present entry profiles one T cell receptor (beta chain) with its context. Sequencing was performed with immunoSEQ multiplex PCR; in TCRdb, only in-frame clones are kept and a portion is missing. The data show tens of thousands of clones, less than 85% seen once. The data belong to a study of lymphopenia after photon versus proton radiotherapy. Germline CDR1 is SGHRS and CDR2 is YFSETQ. With 4 bases removed from V and 2 bases from J, the gap between germline ends came to 10 bases. The CDR3 runs 13 residues. J is TRBJ2-7 and V is TRBV5-1; a weak D match, TRBD1 (7 bases). The receptor's source is a man in his sixties with pancreatic cancer. The input for sequencing was peripheral blood, taken from a patient treated with proton-based radiotherapy. CDR3 residues: CASSAGQTYEQYF. CDR3 in DNA: TGCGCCAGCAGCGCGGGACAGACCTACGAGCAGTACTTC.